This T cell receptor beta chain came from a study of T cell responses to AZD1222 COVID-19 vaccine. Whole-study context: Pooled in the analysis were second doses at about 4 or about 12 weeks. Notes on the study in general: Donors were chiefly white British, with a greater number of females, and clonal diversity was perhaps underestimated. Nearly half of spike-specific TCRs reportedly target unmutated variant regions. The study sampled repertoires only after the peak T cell response.

Trimming removed 3 bases from V and 1 base from J; junction bases left unmatched: 4. CDR1 and CDR2 from the germline V gene are SGHRS and YFSETQ. This CDR3 comprises 15 residues. As for this clone: Antigen unknown.

Generated by immunoSEQ multiplex PCR, the TCRdb table keeps only in-frame clones and is missing some. The top ten clones hold 1.9% of a sample with about 140,000 clones, about 90% of them seen once. The receptor was derived from an adult in good health. This sequence joins TRBV5-1 and TRBJ1-2, with TRBD1 identical over 9 bases. Source: peripheral blood, taken on day 0 of AZD1222 vaccination. For the CDR3, the DNA is TGCGCCAGCAGCTCCGGACAGGGGCTTAACTATGGCTACACCTTC. Protein: CASSSGQGLNYGYTF.